This TCR beta chain originates from a study of blood T cells in healthy people across ages. On the study more broadly: Capture via template switching afforded approximately one barcoded beta molecule per two T cells. Regarding the study as a whole: PBMCs went unsorted, and a conclusive naive versus antigen-experienced comparison was therefore prevented. Greater diversity and more naive CD4+ cells were seen in long-lived donors than in aged donors.

The germline V gene encodes CDR1 DFQATT and CDR2 SNEGSKA (reference sequence). V dropped 6 bases and J dropped 2 bases, with 17 bases sitting between them. This CDR3 has 14 amino acids. Concerning this clonotype itself: What it binds is not known.

With a J-beta primer mix and a sample-barcoded 5' primer, a second PCR ran about 7 to 11 cycles. Each of the samples gave a minimum of 2.5 million paired-end reads that contained CDR3. TCRdb reprocessed the 5' RACE reads via MiXCR and lists one record per CDR3 protein. The table records fewer than 2,000,000 distinct CDR3 sequences, around 40% of them present only once. The TCR sequence derives from a human donor in good health. The specimen was blood. The V gene is TRBV20-1, the J gene TRBJ2-7; D is ambiguous. Here the CDR3 reads CSALEGVGAYEQYF. The CDR3 DNA follows: TGCAGTGCCTTGGAAGGAGTCGGAGCCTACGAGCAGTACTTC.